The rows below give T cell receptor beta chains drawn from one sample of a study of shared clonotypes between healthy human individuals. The data were produced by immunoSEQ multiplex PCR, yet TCRdb's version contains in-frame clones alone and is incomplete. The sample shows about 980,000 clones, approximately 76% of them seen only once. The source material was memory CD4+ T cells sorted from blood. The receptors were gathered from a man in his late teens or twenties in good health. CDR3s include the opening cysteine and the closing phenylalanine or tryptophan. The order of the fields is D gene, J gene, clone size, V gene, CDR3 protein, CDR3 DNA. D genes are given only for firm matches. Clone sizes are given selectively: once, few, many, or a class where the clone is expanded.

TRBD2 | TRBJ2-5 | - | TRBV5-8 | CASSPWGGRETQYF | TGTGCCAGCAGCCCGTGGGGGGGTCGAGAGACCCAGTACTTC
- | TRBJ2-6 | - | TRBV5-5 | CASSLGGSGANVLTF | TGTGCCAGCAGCTTGGGAGGGTCTGGGGCCAACGTCCTGACTTTC
- | TRBJ1-1 | - | TRBV18 | CASSPQGTEAFF | TGTGCCAGCTCACCACAGGGAACTGAAGCTTTCTTT
TRBD2 | TRBJ2-5 | few | TRBV6-5 | CASSLSGGSETQYF | TGTGCCAGCAGTCTCTCGGGAGGCTCAGAGACCCAGTACTTC
TRBD1 | TRBJ2-7 | - | TRBV5-1 | CASSLSPQGGAPYEQYF | TGCGCCAGCAGCTTAAGCCCACAGGGGGGAGCCCCCTACGAGCAGTACTTC
- | TRBJ2-1 | - | TRBV6-4 | CASSGERGEQFF | TGTGCCAGCAGTGGGGAAAGGGGGGAGCAGTTCTTC
- | TRBJ1-2 | - | TRBV2 | CASTKDRNYGYTF | TGTGCCAGCACTAAGGACCGGAACTATGGCTACACCTTC
- | TRBJ1-6 | - | TRBV27 | CASSRLLSPLHF | TGTGCCAGCAGCCGCCTTCTCTCACCCCTCCACTTT
- | TRBJ1-2 | - | TRBV4-1 | CASSQTMDRDNYGYTF | TGCGCCAGCAGCCAAACAATGGACAGAGATAACTATGGCTACACCTTC
- | TRBJ2-1 | - | TRBV5-1 | CASSLDEARSSYNEQFF | TGCGCCAGCAGCTTGGATGAAGCCCGCAGCTCCTACAATGAGCAGTTCTTC
TRBD2 | TRBJ2-7 | - | TRBV6-5 | CASSYSVLAGVHEQYF | TGTGCCAGCAGTTACTCGGTACTAGCGGGAGTTCACGAGCAGTACTTC
- | TRBJ1-1 | - | TRBV4-3 | CASSPPDGPHMNTEAFF | TGCGCCAGCAGCCCCCCGGACGGTCCTCATATGAACACTGAAGCTTTCTTT
- | TRBJ1-6 | - | TRBV7-6 | CASSLEAGVNSPLHF | TGTGCCAGCAGCTTAGAGGCAGGGGTGAATTCACCCCTCCACTTT